A single sample gave rise to the 11 T cell receptor beta chains below, sequenced in a study of T cells in Graves' hyperthyroidism and ophthalmopathy. Regions amplified from RNA transcripts were the TCR beta CDR3 regions. During a first-round RT-PCR of the TCR CDR3, the HTBI primer set was used. MiXCR, applied by TCRdb to the multiplex PCR reads, yields one record per CDR3 protein. This repertoire shows 550,000 to 650,000 distinct CDR3 sequences, approximately 15% found once; its top ten account for approximately 5.7%. Material: blood. The receptors were gathered from a woman aged 30 to 39 with Graves' hyperthyroidism that later progressed to Graves' ophthalmopathy.

The chain links TRBV7-9 to TRBJ2-7; 7 nucleotides match TRBD2. The CDR3 spans 15 residues. Germline V lookup: CDR1 SEHNR, CDR2 FQNEAQ (reference sequence). Losses at the gene ends were 5 bases for V and 3 bases for J; bases not matched to a gene: 10. This CDR3 reads CASSTERGPNYEQYF. CDR3 nucleotides: TGTGCCAGCAGCACGGAGCGGGGCCCGAACTACGAGCAGTACTTC.

The chain combines TRBV2 with TRBJ2-7; 11 positions match TRBD1. Trimming cost V 5 bases and J 4 bases; bases outside gene matches: 10. Germline assignment: CDR1 SNHLY and CDR2 FYNNEI. The CDR3 runs to 16 residues. The DNA for the CDR3 is TGTGCCAGCAGTAGAGGACAGGGGGCCCCCACGTACGAGCAGTACTTC. Amino acids: CASSRGQGAPTYEQYF.

J is TRBJ2-1 and V is TRBV20-1; perhaps TRBD2 as D (6 bases). In germline, CDR1 is DFQATT, CDR2 SNEGSKA (reference sequence). The CDR3 consists of 13 residues. The V gene lost 6 bases and the J gene lost 10 bases, with 19 bases spanning the gap. The CDR3 loop reads CSADPGLREEQFF. As DNA, the CDR3 is TGCAGTGCAGACCCGGGACTTCGGGAGGAGCAGTTCTTC.

This clonotype was counted many times. The CDR3 DNA reads TGTGCCAGCGCACTGGGGGAATGGGAAGCTTTCTTT. Encoded protein: CASALGEWEAFF. J is TRBJ1-1 and V is TRBV2; D perhaps matches TRBD1 (5 bases). The germline V gene has CDR1 SNHLY and CDR2 FYNNEI. The length of the CDR3 is 12 residues. V was pared by 8 bases and J by 8 bases, with 15 bases between. The full variable domain, its missing parts supplied by reference TRBV2 and TRBJ1-1, is EPEVTQTPSHQVTQMGQEVILRCVPISNHLYFYWYRQILGQKVEFLVSFYNNEISEKSEIFDDQFSVERPDGSNFTLKIRSTKLEDSAMYFCASALGEWEAFFGQGTRLTVV.

V is TRBV29-1 and J is TRBJ1-2; 7 nucleotides agree with TRBD1. Germline values: CDR1 SQVTM, CDR2 ANQGSEA. This CDR3 spans 12 amino acids. With 7 bases clipped from V and 2 bases from J, the junction kept 4 bases outside the gene matches. The CDR3 protein is CSAQQGNYGYTF. In DNA form, the CDR3 reads TGCAGCGCCCAACAGGGGAACTATGGCTACACCTTC.

This clonotype was seen only a few times. The chain joins TRBV12-5 to TRBJ1-1; the match to TRBD1 covers 7 bases. Germline V CDR1 and CDR2: LGHNT, FRNRAP. V shed 6 bases, J shed 5 bases, and the junction held 6 bases outside the gene matches. This CDR3 has 13 amino acids. CDR3 DNA: TGTGCTAGTGGGGTTGGACAGGTTACTGAAGCTTTCTTT. As protein: CASGVGQVTEAFF.

The sample holds many counts of this clonotype. The genes are TRBV20-1 and TRBJ2-7; D is undetermined. The V and J ends lost 3 bases and 0 bases respectively, with 9 bases between them. This CDR3 has 13 residues. Germline values: CDR1 DFQATT, CDR2 SNEGSKA (reference sequence). CDR3 coding DNA: TGCAGTGCTAGGCCCCGGCACTCCTACGAGCAGTACTTC. It is translated as CSARPRHSYEQYF.

V is TRBV18 and J is TRBJ1-2; D ambiguous. V lost 3 bases and J 7 bases, leaving 12 bases between the germline ends. Per the germline V gene, CDR1 is KGHSH and CDR2 is LQKENI. The CDR3 contains 13 residues. The CDR3 loop is CASSPGERGGYTF. CDR3 bases: TGTGCCAGCTCACCCGGGGAGCGGGGTGGCTACACCTTC.

This clonotype appeared many times. The rearrangement links TRBV7-2 to TRBJ1-1; 7 positions agree with TRBD1. CDR3 length: 16 amino acids. The V and J ends lost 2 bases and 0 bases, in that order; junction bases with no gene match: 6. Looked up from germline, CDR1 is SGHTA and CDR2 is FQGNSA. CDR3 loop: CASSLRHRGLNTEAFF. As DNA, the CDR3 is TGTGCCAGCAGCTTAAGGCACAGGGGACTGAACACTGAAGCTTTCTTT.

V gene TRBV4-3 combines with J gene TRBJ2-7; 9 nucleotides match TRBD2. Germline-derived CDR1 and CDR2 are LGHNA and YSLEER. V was clipped by 1 base and J by 2 bases; unmatched bases: 12. The CDR3 loop spans 18 amino acids. CDR3 in amino acids: CASSQAPSSGTLTYEQYF. CDR3 coding DNA: TGCGCCAGCAGCCAAGCCCCCTCTAGCGGGACTTTGACCTACGAGCAGTACTTC.

This clonotype was seen many times. The V call is TRBV12-3 or TRBV12-4, the J call TRBJ2-7, with a weak D call TRBD2 (6 bases). This CDR3 spans 15 amino acids. The V and J ends lost 5 bases and 1 base respectively, with 15 bases between them. CDR3 sequence (DNA): TGTGCCAGCAGTCCCGATCCGGGAGCGTCCTACGAGCAGTACTTC. Amino acid sequence: CASSPDPGASYEQYF.